What follows describes a single TCR beta chain. Its matching antigen is unknown. Only in-frame clones appear in the TCRdb table, and some are missing; sequencing was by immunoSEQ multiplex PCR. Among approximately 170,000 clones listed, 80% to 90% were seen once. These data belong to a study of T cell responses to AZD1222 COVID-19 vaccine. The CDR3 sequence is 16 residues long. CDR1 is MGHDK and CDR2 is SYGVNS in the germline V gene. The V gene lost 7 bases and the J gene lost 2 bases, with 20 bases spanning the gap. Study-wide findings and caveats: Every sample of the repertoires postdated the peak T cell response. In a largely white British group with more females than males, clonal diversity was possibly underestimated. The study identified only five or six AZD1222 recipients as seropositive at baseline.

This specimen consisted of peripheral blood, obtained on day 0 of AZD1222 vaccination. This receptor was obtained from an adult in good health. The V call is TRBV25-1, the J call TRBJ1-2, with D hard to call. The CDR3 sequence is CASNSPLVERNYGYTF. CDR3 nucleotide sequence: TGTGCCAGCAATTCTCCCCTCGTGGAGAGGAACTATGGCTACACCTTC.